These T cell receptor beta chains were read from a single sample in a study of PD-1 blockade in classical Hodgkin lymphoma. Sequencing used immunoSEQ multiplex PCR; TCRdb keeps in-frame clones, though not all of them. The sample gives fewer than 50,000 clones, 78% of which show up once; around 35% is in the top ten. Specimen: peripheral blood mononuclear cells (PBMCs), collected before the fourth cycle of nivolumab. The receptors here all came from a human donor with classical Hodgkin lymphoma. Both conserved end residues are part of each CDR3. The D gene is left open where the match is weak. Where a row states a size, it is once, few, many or the class of an expanded clone; other rows omit it.

abundance: few
v_gene: TRBV5-6
len: 15
j_gene: TRBJ1-4
d_gene: TRBD1
CDR3nt: TGTGCCAGCAGCCGAGGCGGGGGACAGTGGGAAAAACTGTTTTTT
CDR3aa: CASSRGGGQWEKLFF

abundance: .
v_gene: TRBV9
len: 15
j_gene: TRBJ2-5
d_gene: .
CDR3nt: TGTGCCAGCAGCGTAGCGGTATGGGAGAGAGAGACCCAGTACTTC
CDR3aa: CASSVAVWERETQYF

abundance: .
v_gene: TRBV28
len: 15
j_gene: TRBJ2-4
d_gene: .
CDR3nt: TGTGCCAGCAGTTTAGCGGGGCTCTCCAAAAACATTCAGTACTTC
CDR3aa: CASSLAGLSKNIQYF

abundance: .
v_gene: TRBV2
len: 13
j_gene: TRBJ2-1
d_gene: TRBD1
CDR3nt: TGTGCCAGCGCAGGGGGTTACCCCAATGAGCAGTTCTTC
CDR3aa: CASAGGYPNEQFF

abundance: .
v_gene: TRBV19
len: 11
j_gene: TRBJ2-5
d_gene: .
CDR3nt: TGTGCCAGTCAGGGCAAAGAGACCCAGTACTTC
CDR3aa: CASQGKETQYF

abundance: .
v_gene: TRBV6-6
len: 15
j_gene: TRBJ2-7
d_gene: TRBD2
CDR3nt: TGTGCCAGCAGTAGCGGACTAGCGGGGACCTACGAGCAGTACTTC
CDR3aa: CASSSGLAGTYEQYF

abundance: .
v_gene: TRBV11-2
len: 16
j_gene: TRBJ2-7
d_gene: .
CDR3nt: TGTGCCAGCAGCTCCCTATCCGGGACCTCCTGGTACGAGCAGTACTTC
CDR3aa: CASSSLSGTSWYEQYF

abundance: .
v_gene: TRBV9
len: 15
j_gene: TRBJ2-6
d_gene: .
CDR3nt: TGTGCCAGCAGCGTAGACATCTCTGGGGCCAACGTCCTGACTTTC
CDR3aa: CASSVDISGANVLTF

abundance: .
v_gene: TRBV18
len: 18
j_gene: TRBJ1-2
d_gene: .
CDR3nt: TGTGCCAGCTCATCGGGTCCTCGGCTCGTAGGGACTAACTATGGCTACACCTTC
CDR3aa: CASSSGPRLVGTNYGYTF

abundance: .
v_gene: TRBV5-3
len: 16
j_gene: TRBJ2-3
d_gene: .
CDR3nt: TGTGCCAGAAGCCTCAAAGTAGGTAGCTACACAGATACGCAGTATTTT
CDR3aa: CARSLKVGSYTDTQYF

abundance: .
v_gene: TRBV29-1
len: 15
j_gene: TRBJ1-1
d_gene: .
CDR3nt: TGCAGCGTTGACCCCGTGATTACGTACGAGAATGAAGCTTTCTTT
CDR3aa: CSVDPVITYENEAFF

abundance: .
v_gene: TRBV5-1
len: 16
j_gene: TRBJ1-4
d_gene: .
CDR3nt: TGCGCCAGCAGTGAGAGGACGGGGGGTTTTAATGAAAAACTGTTTTTT
CDR3aa: CASSERTGGFNEKLFF

abundance: .
v_gene: TRBV6-5
len: 16
j_gene: TRBJ1-6
d_gene: .
CDR3nt: TGTGCCAGCAGTTACTCGTCAGGGGAAGGAAATTCACCCCTCCACTTT
CDR3aa: CASSYSSGEGNSPLHF

abundance: once
v_gene: TRBV5-1
len: 14
j_gene: TRBJ1-2
d_gene: TRBD1
CDR3nt: TGCGCCAGCAGCTTGCAGGGGGCGACGGACGGCTACACCTTC
CDR3aa: CASSLQGATDGYTF

abundance: .
v_gene: TRBV27
len: 15
j_gene: TRBJ1-4
d_gene: .
CDR3nt: TGTGCCAGCAGTTCCACCCGGGGGTATAATGAAAAACTGTTTTTT
CDR3aa: CASSSTRGYNEKLFF

abundance: .
v_gene: TRBV2
len: 15
j_gene: TRBJ2-7
d_gene: TRBD1
CDR3nt: TGTGCCAGCAGTCTCACAGGGGTTTTTTTTCACGAGCAGTACTTC
CDR3aa: CASSLTGVFFHEQYF

abundance: .
v_gene: TRBV19
len: 13
j_gene: TRBJ2-2
d_gene: .
CDR3nt: TGTGCCAGTAGTTCACGGGTCACCGGGGAGCTGTTTTTT
CDR3aa: CASSSRVTGELFF

abundance: .
v_gene: TRBV11-3
len: 13
j_gene: TRBJ2-1
d_gene: .
CDR3nt: TGTGCCAGCAGCTTGGTCGGACTCAATGAGCAGTTCTTC
CDR3aa: CASSLVGLNEQFF

abundance: .
v_gene: TRBV29-1
len: 16
j_gene: TRBJ1-1
d_gene: .
CDR3nt: TGCAGCGTCGGGGGGGTAAACGGAGGGGAGAACACTGAAGCTTTCTTT
CDR3aa: CSVGGVNGGENTEAFF

abundance: .
v_gene: TRBV18
len: 14
j_gene: TRBJ2-7
d_gene: .
CDR3nt: TGTGCCAGCTCACCAGGTCAGACCGCCTACGAGCAGTACTTC
CDR3aa: CASSPGQTAYEQYF

abundance: .
v_gene: TRBV11-2
len: 13
j_gene: TRBJ1-4
d_gene: .
CDR3nt: TGTGCCAGCAGCTTAGACGTGAATGAAAAACTGTTTTTT
CDR3aa: CASSLDVNEKLFF

abundance: .
v_gene: TRBV7-8
len: 15
j_gene: TRBJ1-1
d_gene: .
CDR3nt: TGTGCCAGCAGCCCAGCGGGCAGGGTCCCCACTGAAGCTTTCTTT
CDR3aa: CASSPAGRVPTEAFF

abundance: few
v_gene: TRBV2
len: 15
j_gene: TRBJ2-1
d_gene: TRBD1
CDR3nt: TGTGCCAGCAGTGAGTGGGACAGGGCTCTCAATGAGCAGTTCTTC
CDR3aa: CASSEWDRALNEQFF

abundance: .
v_gene: TRBV6-5
len: 15
j_gene: TRBJ1-1
d_gene: TRBD1
CDR3nt: TGTGCCAGCAGTCCAGGGACAGGGGGTAACACTGAAGCTTTCTTT
CDR3aa: CASSPGTGGNTEAFF

abundance: .
v_gene: TRBV7-2
len: 15
j_gene: TRBJ2-2
d_gene: .
CDR3nt: TGTGCCAGCAGCTTAGTCTCTGGGATTACCGGGGAGCTGTTTTTT
CDR3aa: CASSLVSGITGELFF

abundance: .
v_gene: TRBV28
len: 14
j_gene: TRBJ1-2
d_gene: .
CDR3nt: TGTGCCAGCAGTTTATCGGCCAGTTGGTATGGCTACACCTTC
CDR3aa: CASSLSASWYGYTF

abundance: .
v_gene: TRBV4-2
len: 17
j_gene: TRBJ1-6
d_gene: .
CDR3nt: TGTGCCAGCAGCCAAGATGAGGGTTTTACTGGGGGTTCACCCCTCCACTTT
CDR3aa: CASSQDEGFTGGSPLHF

abundance: .
v_gene: TRBV7-3
len: 12
j_gene: TRBJ2-7
d_gene: .
CDR3nt: TGTGCCAGCAGCTTAAGAGGGGGCGAGCAGTACTTC
CDR3aa: CASSLRGGEQYF

abundance: .
v_gene: TRBV29-1
len: 14
j_gene: TRBJ2-5
d_gene: TRBD2
CDR3nt: TGCAGCGTTGAAGGGCCGGGGGGACAAGAGACCCAGTACTTC
CDR3aa: CSVEGPGGQETQYF

abundance: .
v_gene: TRBV6-6
len: 16
j_gene: TRBJ2-2
d_gene: .
CDR3nt: TGTGCCAGCAGTTACGTGGGGACGGCGAACACCGGGGAGCTGTTTTTT
CDR3aa: CASSYVGTANTGELFF

abundance: .
v_gene: TRBV5-4
len: 16
j_gene: TRBJ1-2
d_gene: TRBD1
CDR3nt: TGTGCCAGCAGCCTTGGGGGGGGACAGGGGAACTATGGCTACACCTTC
CDR3aa: CASSLGGGQGNYGYTF

abundance: .
v_gene: TRBV11-3
len: 13
j_gene: TRBJ1-1
d_gene: .
CDR3nt: TGTGCCAGCAGTACTACAGTGAACACTGAAGCTTTCTTT
CDR3aa: CASSTTVNTEAFF

abundance: .
v_gene: TRBV7-9
len: 14
j_gene: TRBJ2-7
d_gene: TRBD1
CDR3nt: TGTGCCAGCAGCCCCCCCTTGACAGGGGCCGAGCAGTACTTC
CDR3aa: CASSPPLTGAEQYF

abundance: .
v_gene: TRBV7-2
len: 14
j_gene: TRBJ2-3
d_gene: .
CDR3nt: TGTGCCAGCAGCTTAGAGGGAGGCGCAGATACGCAGTATTTT
CDR3aa: CASSLEGGADTQYF

abundance: .
v_gene: TRBV7-9
len: 14
j_gene: TRBJ2-5
d_gene: TRBD2
CDR3nt: TGTGCCAGCAGCCATGGGACTAGCCAAGAGACCCAGTACTTC
CDR3aa: CASSHGTSQETQYF

abundance: .
v_gene: TRBV15
len: 16
j_gene: TRBJ1-5
d_gene: TRBD1
CDR3nt: TGTGCCACCAGCAGAGTTGGGGGCAGGGGGTATCAGCCCCAGCATTTT
CDR3aa: CATSRVGGRGYQPQHF

abundance: few
v_gene: TRBV2
len: 14
j_gene: TRBJ2-7
d_gene: .
CDR3nt: TGTGCCAGCAGTGAAGGGTACGGAGACTACGAGCAGTACTTC
CDR3aa: CASSEGYGDYEQYF

abundance: .
v_gene: TRBV11-3
len: 13
j_gene: TRBJ2-7
d_gene: .
CDR3nt: TGTGCCAGCAGCCCGGGACTGCGCTACGAGCAGTACTTC
CDR3aa: CASSPGLRYEQYF

abundance: .
v_gene: TRBV9
len: 13
j_gene: TRBJ2-5
d_gene: .
CDR3nt: TGTGCCAGCAGCGCCCGGGATGGGGAGACCCAGTACTTC
CDR3aa: CASSARDGETQYF

abundance: .
v_gene: TRBV7-8
len: 16
j_gene: TRBJ1-3
d_gene: TRBD1
CDR3nt: TGTGCCAGCAGCTTAGAGTTCAGGGGGCAGGGAAACACCATATATTTT
CDR3aa: CASSLEFRGQGNTIYF

abundance: .
v_gene: TRBV6-5
len: 15
j_gene: TRBJ1-1
d_gene: TRBD1
CDR3nt: TGTGCCAGCAGTTACAAACCAGGGGGGCTCCTCGAAGCTTTCTTT
CDR3aa: CASSYKPGGLLEAFF

abundance: .
v_gene: TRBV7-3
len: 13
j_gene: TRBJ2-5
d_gene: .
CDR3nt: TGTGCCAGCAGCTTTCAGGAGCAAGAGACCCAGTACTTC
CDR3aa: CASSFQEQETQYF